A single sample gave rise to the 27 T cell receptor beta chains below, sequenced in a study of neurological immune-mediated disorders. Via MiXCR, TCRdb re-called the 5' RACE reads, giving one row per CDR3 protein. The sample lists around 71,000 distinct CDR3 sequences, roughly an eighth occurring once. As to time point: longitudinal time-point 1 (baseline). Material for sequencing was PBMCs. Source of these receptors: a female donor with HTLV-1-associated myelopathy (HAM/TSP).

This clonotype has at least ten counts. The chain couples TRBV4-1 to TRBJ1-4; 8 bases map to TRBD1. The CDR3 runs 16 residues. Germline trimming cut 8 bases from V and 7 bases from J; bases unmatched to any gene: 15. In germline, CDR1 is MGHRA, CDR2 YSYEKL. The CDR3: CASSRGQDAYGEKLFF. CDR3 in DNA: TGCGCCAGCTCCCGGGGACAGGACGCATATGGTGAAAAACTGTTTTTT.

Ten or more counts support this clonotype. V and J are TRBV28 and TRBJ2-6; D possibly uses TRBD1 or TRBD2 (5 bases each). Germline V lookup: CDR1 MDHEN, CDR2 SYDVKM. The V end lost 2 bases, the J end lost 0 bases, and 17 bases lay between the germline ends. The CDR3 sequence is 19 residues long. CDR3: CASSLPGTSPSSGANVLTF. Here the CDR3 DNA reads TGTGCCAGCAGTTTACCTGGGACGTCTCCGAGCTCTGGGGCCAACGTCCTGACTTTC. The full variable domain, in which reference TRBV28 and TRBJ2-6 provide the parts outside the CDR3, is DVKVTQSSRYLVKRTGEKVFLECVQDMDHENMFWYRQDPGLGLRLIYFSYDVKMKEKGDIPEGYSVSREKKERFSLILESASTNQTSMYLCASSLPGTSPSSGANVLTFGAGSRLTVL.

By sample share, this clonotype is medium-sized (0.01 to 0.1%). V is TRBV9 and J is TRBJ2-3, with a weak D call TRBD2 (6 bases). The V and J ends lost 3 bases and 4 bases respectively, with 12 bases between them. Germline V gene lookup returns CDR1 SGDLS and CDR2 YYNGEE. CDR3 length equals 14 residues. The CDR3 DNA follows: TGTGCCAGCAGCGCGAGCAGGGAGGCAGATACGCAGTATTTT. Translated, it gives CASSASREADTQYF.

This clonotype has at least ten counts. The V gene is TRBV28, the J gene TRBJ1-1, with TRBD1 identical over 7 bases. The CDR3 has 15 amino acids. The V segment lost 3 bases and the J segment 4 bases; nucleotides outside the gene matches: 8. Germline lookup yields CDR1 MDHEN and CDR2 SYDVKM. DNA of the CDR3: TGTGCCAGCAGTTTGGGACAGAAGTGGCGCACTGAAGCTTTCTTT. Translated, it gives CASSLGQKWRTEAFF.

The chain links TRBV5-1 to TRBJ2-7, with D perhaps TRBD2 (5 bases). The CDR3 runs to 14 residues. Between the trimmed V and J ends, which lost 2 bases and 6 bases, there was a span of 15 bases. Germline CDR1 and CDR2: SGHRS and YFSETQ. The CDR3 sequence is CASSFRGDGPEQYF. Here the CDR3 DNA reads TGCGCCAGCAGCTTTCGGGGTGACGGTCCCGAGCAGTACTTC.

Details on this clonotype: A much larger clone differs by one base, so this may be a read error. The chain is built from TRBV7-2 and TRBJ2-7; D is unresolved. Germline lookup yields CDR1 SGHTA and CDR2 FQGNSA. CDR3 length: 13 amino acids. The ends were cut back, 5 bases at V and 2 bases at J, with 10 bases in the middle. The CDR3 spells CASSPPITYEQYF. The CDR3 DNA reads TGTGCCAGCAGCCCCCCCATCACCTACGAGCAGTACTTC. Together with reference TRBV7-2 and TRBJ2-7, the CDR3 gives the full variable domain: GAGVSQSPSNKVTEKGKDVELRCDPISGHTALYWYRQSLGQGLEFLIYFQGNSAPDKSGLPSDRFSAERTGGSVSTLTIQRTQQEDSAVYLCASSPPITYEQYFGPGTRLTVT.

This clonotype was picked up many times. V usage is TRBV6-2 or TRBV6-3 and J usage is TRBJ2-2; D perhaps matches TRBD2 (6 bases). Trimming removed 9 bases from V and 4 bases from J, with 15 bases in between. Germline CDR1 reads MNHEY; CDR2 reads SVGEGT. CDR3 length: 14 residues. CDR3 sequence reads: CASRYGGATGELFF. The DNA for the CDR3 is TGTGCCAGTAGATACGGGGGAGCCACCGGGGAGCTGTTTTTT.

This clonotype was detected ten times or more. V and J are TRBV5-1 and TRBJ2-7; either TRBD1 or TRBD2 may fit D (5 bases each). The CDR3 loop spans 14 amino acids. The V gene lost 3 bases and the J gene lost 3 bases, with 13 bases spanning the gap. The V gene's germline CDR1 is SGHRS and CDR2 YFSETQ. As DNA, the CDR3 is TGCGCCAGCAGCTCGTTCGGGGCTGACTACGAGCAGTACTTC. Protein: CASSSFGADYEQYF.

This clonotype was detected ten times or more. The CDR3 DNA sequence: TGTGCCTGGAGACAGGGAGACACTGAAGCTTTCTTT. Its translation: CAWRQGDTEAFF. The rearrangement joins TRBV30 to TRBJ1-1, with D possibly being TRBD1 (6 bases). Germline CDR1 and CDR2: GTSNPN and SVGIG (reference sequence). The CDR3 is 12 amino acids. Trimming took 3 bases from V and 3 from J, leaving 8 bases between them.

This clonotype was seen once. A clone one base away is much larger, so this may be a read error. The V gene is TRBV12-3 or TRBV12-4, the J gene TRBJ1-1; no clear D gene. The length of the CDR3 is 15 residues. V lost 4 bases, J lost 5 bases, and 17 bases lay in between. CDR3 nucleotides: TGTGCCAGCAGTTCGGGAGGGCCCCGGGAAACTGAAGCTTTCTTT. It yields the protein CASSSGGPRETEAFF.

The rearrangement uses TRBV4-2 and TRBJ2-7, with 9 bases lining up with TRBD1. The CDR3 is made up of 16 amino acids. Germline V gives CDR1 LGHNA, CDR2 YNFKEQ. Trimming at V came to 0 bases and at J to 3 bases, leaving 6 bases not matched to a gene. The CDR3 spells CASSQDGTGTFYEQYF. The DNA of the CDR3 is TGTGCCAGCAGCCAAGATGGGACAGGGACTTTCTACGAGCAGTACTTC.

This chain connects TRBV7-2 to TRBJ2-7, with D unclear. Germline V gene sequence: CDR1 SGHTA, CDR2 FQGNSA. Trimming removed 5 bases from V and 0 bases from J, with 14 bases in between. The CDR3 spans 15 residues. In DNA form, the CDR3 reads TGTGCCAGCAGCCCAGGACCAATTAGCTCCTACGAGCAGTACTTC. Translating gives CASSPGPISSYEQYF.

This clonotype was recorded many times. The J gene is TRBJ1-2, the V gene TRBV6-5, with 9 bases that match TRBD1. Germline CDR1 and CDR2: MNHEY and SVGAGI. The CDR3 consists of 14 residues. The J segment lost 8 bases and the V segment lost 5 bases, leaving 9 bases of the junction unmatched. CDR3 protein: CASSRDRAWDGYTF. CDR3 bases: TGTGCCAGCAGTCGGGACAGGGCGTGGGACGGCTACACCTTC.

The sample holds many counts of this clonotype. The rearrangement uses TRBV5-1 and TRBJ2-1, with 15 bases that match TRBD2. J gave up 9 bases and V 5 bases, and 9 bases lay outside the gene matches. This CDR3 comprises 16 residues. The germline CDR1 and CDR2 sequences are SGHRS and YFSETQ. CDR3 in amino acids: CASSSGLAGGHGEQFF. CDR3 in DNA: TGCGCCAGCAGTTCCGGACTAGCGGGGGGGCATGGTGAGCAGTTCTTC. Full variable domain (missing parts from reference TRBV5-1 and TRBJ2-1): KAGVTQTPRYLIKTRGQQVTLSCSPISGHRSVSWYQQTPGQGLQFLFEYFSETQRNKGNFPGRFSGRQFSNSRSEMNVSTLELGDSALYLCASSSGLAGGHGEQFFGPGTRLTVL.

This clonotype was counted at least ten times. The chain has TRBV5-6 and TRBJ2-7, with D maybe TRBD1 (7 bases). Germline lookup yields CDR1 SGHDT and CDR2 YYEEEE. Trimming removed 4 bases at V and 6 bases at J, with 14 bases between. There are 13 residues in the CDR3. CDR3 region: CASSPYRGGEQYF. Written as DNA, the CDR3 is TGTGCCAGCAGCCCGTACAGGGGAGGCGAGCAGTACTTC.

For this clonotype: A read error may explain this, as a much larger clone is one base away. The V gene is TRBV10-3, the J gene TRBJ1-2; D not certain. CDR1 and CDR2 from the germline V gene are ENHRY and SYGVKD. With 3 bases removed from V and 4 bases from J, the gap between germline ends came to 12 bases. CDR3 size: 14 residues. This CDR3 reads CAISDDGVSYGYTF. CDR3 nucleotides: TGTGCCATCAGTGATGACGGGGTGAGCTATGGCTACACCTTC.

This clonotype was detected ten times or more. This chain joins TRBV6-1 and TRBJ2-5; TRBD1 matches 8 bases. Germline CDR1 and CDR2: MNHNS and SASEGT. The length of the CDR3 is 16 residues. The ends lost 8 bases at V and 4 bases at J; junction bases unmatched: 15. The CDR3 protein is CASSAGLAGGPETQYF. DNA for the CDR3: TGTGCCAGCTCTGCCGGTTTAGCAGGGGGCCCAGAGACCCAGTACTTC.

V usage is TRBV20-1 and J usage is TRBJ2-1, with 8 bases aligning to TRBD2. The J call could be wrong; TRBJ2-7 is a better fit for the DNA end. CDR1 is DFQATT, CDR2 SNEGSKA, per germline (reference sequence). The CDR3 is 14 residues long. DNA of the CDR3: TGCAGTGCTAGACTCGGGGGGGCTTTCGATGAGCAGTACTTC. This encodes CSARLGGAFDEQYF.

Only a few counts were recorded for this clonotype. The V gene is TRBV7-3, the J gene TRBJ2-2, with TRBD1 identical over 11 bases. The CDR3 runs to 17 residues. The V gene's germline CDR1 is SGHTA and CDR2 FQGTGA. V trimming: 6 bases; J trimming: 5 bases; junction bases outside the gene matches: 11. The CDR3 spells CASSSKAGTGGTGELFF. CDR3 in DNA: TGTGCCAGCAGTTCAAAAGCTGGGACAGGGGGGACCGGGGAGCTGTTTTTT.

This clonotype was detected ten times or more. The chain joins TRBV29-1 to TRBJ2-2; D may be TRBD1 (6 bases). Germline assignment: CDR1 SQVTM and CDR2 ANQGSEA. The V gene lost 6 bases and the J gene lost 5 bases, with 16 bases spanning the gap. The CDR3 spans 14 residues. The CDR3 region is CSVRTGTITGELFF. CDR3 nucleotides: TGCAGCGTGAGAACCGGGACAATTACCGGGGAGCTGTTTTTT.

Turning to this clonotype: Just one base apart from a much larger clone, this may be a read error. J is TRBJ2-7 and V is TRBV15; 8 bases line up with TRBD1. Germline V gene data show CDR1 as LNHNV and CDR2 as YYDKDF (reference sequence). There are 14 residues in the CDR3. The CDR3 DNA is TGTGCTAACAGCTTAAGACAGGGGCCCTACGAGCAGTACTTC. It translates to CANSLRQGPYEQYF.

This clonotype was detected many times. The chain employs TRBV28 and TRBJ2-4; TRBD1 aligns across 8 bases. Losses at the gene ends were 3 bases for V and 3 bases for J; bases not matched to a gene: 1. The germline V gene has CDR1 MDHEN and CDR2 SYDVKM. There are 14 residues in the CDR3. The CDR3 nucleotides read TGTGCCAGCAGTTTCACAGGGGGCAAAAACATTCAGTACTTC. Its protein product is CASSFTGGKNIQYF.

This clonotype was detected many times. A read error may produce the germline difference seen at one junction end. The V and J genes are TRBV29-1 and TRBJ2-5; TRBD1 agrees at 7 bases. This CDR3 has 10 amino acids. Germline lookup yields CDR1 SQVTM and CDR2 ANQGSEA. The CDR3: CSATRGGLHF. The CDR3 coding sequence is TGCAGCGCCACCCGAGGGGGCTTACACTTC.

The table lists this clonotype with many counts. The chain recombines TRBV29-1 with TRBJ2-1; 9 bases fit TRBD1. J gave up 5 bases and V 7 bases, and 12 bases lay outside the gene matches. The V gene's germline CDR1 is SQVTM and CDR2 ANQGSEA. The CDR3 covers 15 residues. The CDR3 loop reads CSAAYRGQGNNEQFF. CDR3 nucleotide sequence: TGCAGCGCCGCATACAGGGGGCAGGGGAACAATGAGCAGTTCTTC.

There are many counts of this clonotype. This chain joins TRBV27 and TRBJ1-1, with D unclear. There are 13 residues in the CDR3. The V end lost 8 bases, the J end lost 2 bases, and 12 bases lay between the germline ends. Germline V gene data show CDR1 as MNHEY and CDR2 as SMNVEV (reference sequence). Here the CDR3 reads CASRGSGNTEAFF. CDR3 coding DNA: TGTGCCAGCCGGGGTTCGGGCAACACTGAAGCTTTCTTT.

The chain couples TRBV5-1 to TRBJ2-5, with 7 positions matching TRBD1. Germline trimming cut 5 bases from V and 0 bases from J; bases unmatched to any gene: 4. Germline CDR1 reads SGHRS; CDR2 reads YFSETQ. The CDR3 covers 14 residues. The CDR3 sequence is CASRDGTDQETQYF. The CDR3 coding sequence is TGCGCCAGCAGAGACGGGACAGACCAAGAGACCCAGTACTTC.

This clonotype was observed at least ten times. The chain is built from TRBV4-2 and TRBJ2-7, with D uncertain. There are 16 residues in the CDR3. The germline gives CDR1 LGHNA, CDR2 YNFKEQ. Trimming took 4 bases from V and 6 from J, leaving 22 bases between them. CDR3 amino acids: CASSRQLDQYRLEQYF. CDR3 DNA: TGTGCCAGCAGCCGTCAACTGGACCAGTATCGGCTCGAGCAGTACTTC.